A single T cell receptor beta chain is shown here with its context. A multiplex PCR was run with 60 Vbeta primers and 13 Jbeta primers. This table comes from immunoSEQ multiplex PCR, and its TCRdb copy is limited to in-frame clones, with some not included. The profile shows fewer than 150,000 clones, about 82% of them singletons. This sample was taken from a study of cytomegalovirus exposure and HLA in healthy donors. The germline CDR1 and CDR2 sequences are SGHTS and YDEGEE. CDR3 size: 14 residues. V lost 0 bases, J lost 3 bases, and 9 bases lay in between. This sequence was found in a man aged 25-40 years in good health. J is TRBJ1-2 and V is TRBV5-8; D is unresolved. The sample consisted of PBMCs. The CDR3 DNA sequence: TGTGCCAGCAGCTTGGTTTCGAGGTACTATGGCTACACCTTC. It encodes CASSLVSRYYGYTF.